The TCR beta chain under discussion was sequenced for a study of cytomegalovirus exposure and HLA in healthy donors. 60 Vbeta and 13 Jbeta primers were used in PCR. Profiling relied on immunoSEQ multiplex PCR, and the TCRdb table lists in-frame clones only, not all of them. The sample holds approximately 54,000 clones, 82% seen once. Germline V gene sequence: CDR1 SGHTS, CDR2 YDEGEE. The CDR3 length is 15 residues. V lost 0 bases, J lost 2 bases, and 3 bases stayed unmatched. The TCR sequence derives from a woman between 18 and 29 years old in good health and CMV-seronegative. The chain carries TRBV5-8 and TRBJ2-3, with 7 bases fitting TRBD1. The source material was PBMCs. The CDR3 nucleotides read TGTGCCAGCAGCTTGGTACAGGGGATCACAGATACGCAGTATTTT. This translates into CASSLVQGITDTQYF. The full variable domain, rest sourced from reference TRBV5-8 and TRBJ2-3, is EAGVTQSPTHLIKTRGQQATLRCSPISGHTSVYWYQQALGLGLQFLLWYDEGEERNRGNFPPRFSGRQFPNYSSELNVNALELEDSALYLCASSLVQGITDTQYFGPGTRLTVL.